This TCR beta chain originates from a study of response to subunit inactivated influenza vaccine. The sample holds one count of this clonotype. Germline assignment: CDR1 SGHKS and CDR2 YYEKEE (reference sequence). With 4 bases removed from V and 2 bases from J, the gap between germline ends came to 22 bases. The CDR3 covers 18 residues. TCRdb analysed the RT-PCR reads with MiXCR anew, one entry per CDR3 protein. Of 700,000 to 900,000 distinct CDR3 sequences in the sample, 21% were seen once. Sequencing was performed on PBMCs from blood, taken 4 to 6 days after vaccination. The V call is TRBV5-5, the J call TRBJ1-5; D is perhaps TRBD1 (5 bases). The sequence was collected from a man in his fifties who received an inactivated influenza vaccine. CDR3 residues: CASSPGAIEDTRNQPQHF. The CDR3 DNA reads TGTGCCAGCAGCCCTGGGGCAATTGAGGACACCCGCAATCAGCCCCAGCATTTT.